Included here is one T cell receptor (beta chain) sequence, with context. The germline gives CDR1 SGHTA, CDR2 FQGTGA. There are 13 residues in the CDR3. V was trimmed by 1 base and J by 8 bases, leaving 11 bases between them. Two lung cancer pathologists independently confirmed each histologic diagnosis. After pathologic assessment, macro-dissection selected premalignant or tumor cells for extraction. These data come from a study of immune evolution from preneoplasia to lung adenocarcinoma. Sequencing was performed with immunoSEQ multiplex PCR; in TCRdb, only in-frame clones are kept and a portion is missing. The sample lists under 45,000 clones; 70% to 85% were seen once.

The sequenced sample consisted of FFPE invasive lung adenocarcinoma tissue. The source is a person aged 60 to 70 with lung adenocarcinoma. The chain joins TRBV7-3 to TRBJ1-2; no definite D call. The CDR3 loop reads CASSLRPGGGYTF. The CDR3, as DNA: TGTGCCAGCAGCTTAAGGCCAGGCGGCGGCTACACCTTC.